The clone carrying this TCR beta chain was seen a few times. Antigen unknown. The data are from a study of T cell repertoires in cytomegalovirus infection. Findings and caveats of the study: Of the TCR beta families, the public ones yielded a cumulative frequency that identified carriers of CMV plus the relevant HLA.

V was trimmed by 8 bases and J by 1 base, leaving 17 bases between them. The CDR3 is 15 amino acids. MiXCR, run by TCRdb on the reads, gives a single entry per CDR3 protein. The repertoire holds 200,000 or so distinct CDR3 sequences, roughly 28% seen once, with just over 30% in the top ten. V gene TRBV23-1 combines with J gene TRBJ1-1; unclear D gene. TRBV23-1 is known as an ORF, though its function is uncertain. This sequence was found in a human donor in good health (CMV status not recorded). Some clones in this sample may be carry-over from other donors' samples. Sequenced sample: PBMCs. The CDR3 DNA follows: TGCGCCAGCTCAACCCTGGGGTTGGGGAACACTGAAGCTTTCTTT. Amino acid sequence: CASSTLGLGNTEAFF.